This T cell receptor (beta chain) was recorded in a study of T-cell memory formation after mild COVID-19. Across the whole study: Largely donor-specific sequence clusters came from two donors.

Trimming took 2 bases from V and 4 from J, leaving 12 bases between them. CDR3 length: 15 amino acids. The germline CDR1 and CDR2 sequences are MGHRA and YSYEKL. TCRdb independently ran MiXCR on the 5' RACE reads; one entry per CDR3 protein. In the table there are approximately 400,000 distinct CDR3 sequences, roughly 24% of which are singletons. The sequencing input was PBMCs or a T cell subset sorted from them (not recorded which). The sequence was collected from an adult woman who had mild COVID-19 (a few samples of this study predate the infection). Cell type and time point are not known. J is TRBJ1-3 and V is TRBV4-1; D gene ambiguous. The CDR3: CASSQRRVSGNTIYF. CDR3 in DNA: TGCGCCAGCAGCCAACGTAGGGTGTCGGGAAACACCATATATTTT.